This T cell receptor (beta chain) was observed in a study of identical twins. Among all donors, each was a healthy Caucasian. V lost 8 bases, J lost 8 bases, and 13 bases stayed unmatched. The germline V gene encodes CDR1 SNHLY and CDR2 FYNNEI. The CDR3 runs to 16 residues. The cDNA had a unique molecular identifier and a template-switch universal primer site. A single record per CDR3 protein comes from TCRdb applying MiXCR to the 5' RACE reads. The repertoire has more than 1.5 million distinct CDR3 sequences, roughly a third of them found once; the top ten carry 0.25% to 0.3%. Material for sequencing was cord blood. This chain joins TRBV2 and TRBJ2-1; 12 bases map to TRBD2. This TCR came from a newborn girl in good health. CDR3 nucleotides: TGTGCCAGCGGATGGACTAGCGGGGTTAATTGGGATGAGCAGTTCTTC. The encoded protein is CASGWTSGVNWDEQFF.